These T cell receptor beta chains were read from a single sample in a study of T cell responses to AZD1222 COVID-19 vaccine. Libraries were prepared by immunoSEQ multiplex PCR; TCRdb keeps only in-frame clonotypes and omits some of them. The sample lists around 180,000 clones; approximately 92% were seen once. The sequencing here drew on peripheral blood, taken on day 0 of AZD1222 vaccination. The receptor set was obtained from an adult in good health. Both conserved end residues are trimmed from each CDR3.

>TRBV15
ATSRVGGGEKLF
>TRBV18
ASSPDRGGYEQY
>TRBV5-4
ASSFGTGGDQPQH
>TRBV28
ASSWGEEWDQPQH
>TRBV11-2
ASSPSGTELNTEAF
>TRBV7-9
ASSYGTEGYT
>TRBV5-1
ASSLGAKNIQY
>TRBV6-5
ASSYRYEQY
>TRBV24-1
ATSDRTGYNEQF
>TRBV9
ASSLGTSGGRDTQY
>TRBV7-3
ASSPQNNSPLH
>TRBV18
ASSPDYNEQF
>TRBV2
ASSREAANEQF
>TRBV24-1
ATSDYDGLNTGELF
>TRBV18
ASSPGLPYNEQF
>TRBV7-8
ASSWDSYNEQF
>TRBV6-6
ASSYPGQGAGELF
>TRBV7-8
ASSRTDRAAKLF
>TRBV30
AWSVGLAGVSEQY
>TRBV6-5
ASSSDRETGELF
>TRBV10-3
AISAPDREIDGYT
>TRBV13
ASSLEGNTDTQY
>TRBV6-5
ASSPRTLAKNIQY